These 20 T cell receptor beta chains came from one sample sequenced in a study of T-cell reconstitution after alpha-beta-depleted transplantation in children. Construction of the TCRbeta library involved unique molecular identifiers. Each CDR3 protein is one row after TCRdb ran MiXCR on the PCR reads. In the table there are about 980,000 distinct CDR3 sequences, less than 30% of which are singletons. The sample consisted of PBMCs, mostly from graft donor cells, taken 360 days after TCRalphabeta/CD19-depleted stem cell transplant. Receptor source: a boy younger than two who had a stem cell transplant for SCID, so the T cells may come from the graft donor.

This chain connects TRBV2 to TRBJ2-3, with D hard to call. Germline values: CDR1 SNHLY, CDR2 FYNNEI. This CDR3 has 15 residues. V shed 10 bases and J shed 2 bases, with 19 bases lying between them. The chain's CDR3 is CAISPRRGLTDTQYF. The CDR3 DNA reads TGTGCCATTTCTCCACGTCGAGGCCTCACAGATACGCAGTATTTT.

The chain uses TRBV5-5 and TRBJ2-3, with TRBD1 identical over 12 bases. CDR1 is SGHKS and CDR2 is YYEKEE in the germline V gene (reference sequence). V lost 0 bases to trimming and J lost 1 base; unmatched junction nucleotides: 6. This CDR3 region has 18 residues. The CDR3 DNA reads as TGTGCCAGCAGCTTGGCTTGGGACAGGGGGCTCGGCACAGATACGCAGTATTTT. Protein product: CASSLAWDRGLGTDTQYF.

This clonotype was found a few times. The CDR3 nucleotides are TGCAGCGTTGGGGGGGGAAGCAATCAGCCCCAGCATTTT. Amino acids: CSVGGGSNQPQHF. V is TRBV29-1 and J is TRBJ1-5; a possible D gene is TRBD1 (5 bases). This CDR3 contains 13 residues. Germline V gene sequence: CDR1 SQVTM, CDR2 ANQGSEA. Trimming stripped 4 bases from V and 1 base from J, with 8 bases between. Drawing the rest from reference TRBV29-1 and TRBJ1-5, the complete variable domain is SAVISQKPSRDICQRGTSLTIQCQVDSQVTMMFWYRQQPGQSLTLIATANQGSEATYESGFVIDKFPISRPNLTFSTLTVSNMSPEDSSIYLCSVGGGSNQPQHFGDGTRLSIL.

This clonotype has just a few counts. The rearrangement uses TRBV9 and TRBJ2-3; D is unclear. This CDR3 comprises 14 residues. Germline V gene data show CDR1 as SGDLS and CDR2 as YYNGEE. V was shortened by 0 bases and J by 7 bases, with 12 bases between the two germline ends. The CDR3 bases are TGTGCCAGCAGCGTAGGTCACTACGGAAATACGCAGTATTTT. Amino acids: CASSVGHYGNTQYF. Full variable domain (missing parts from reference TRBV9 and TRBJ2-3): DSGVTQTPKHLITATGQRVTLRCSPRSGDLSVYWYQQSLDQGLQFLIQYYNGEERAKGNILERFSAQQFPDLHSELNLSSLELGDSALYFCASSVGHYGNTQYFGPGTRLTVL.

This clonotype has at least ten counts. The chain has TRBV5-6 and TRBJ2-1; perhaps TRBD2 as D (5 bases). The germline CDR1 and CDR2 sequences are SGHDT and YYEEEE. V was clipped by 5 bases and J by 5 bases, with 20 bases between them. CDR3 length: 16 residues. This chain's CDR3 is CASRRVDETLDNEQFF. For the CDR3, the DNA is TGTGCCAGCAGGCGGGTCGACGAAACGCTAGACAATGAGCAGTTCTTC.

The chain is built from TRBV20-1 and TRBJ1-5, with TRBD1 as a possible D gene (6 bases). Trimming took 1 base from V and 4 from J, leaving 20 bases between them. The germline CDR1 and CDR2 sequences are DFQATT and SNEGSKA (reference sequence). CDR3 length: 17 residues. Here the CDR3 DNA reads TGCAGTGCTAGAGGATTCTCAGGGGATGGGTCAAATCAGCCCCAGCATTTT. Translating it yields CSARGFSGDGSNQPQHF.

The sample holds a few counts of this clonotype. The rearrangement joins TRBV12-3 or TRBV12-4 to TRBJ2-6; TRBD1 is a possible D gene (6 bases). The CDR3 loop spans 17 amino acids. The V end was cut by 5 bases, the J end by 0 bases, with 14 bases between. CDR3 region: CASSRQDSYSGANVLTF. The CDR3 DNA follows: TGTGCCAGCAGTCGACAGGACAGCTACTCTGGGGCCAACGTCCTGACTTTC.

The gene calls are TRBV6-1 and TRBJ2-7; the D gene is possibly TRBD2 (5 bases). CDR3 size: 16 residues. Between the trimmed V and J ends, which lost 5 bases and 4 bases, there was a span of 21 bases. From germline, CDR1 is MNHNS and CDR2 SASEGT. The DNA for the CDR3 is TGTGCCAGCAGTCGATTCGGGATCCCAAATAATTACGAGCAGTACTTC. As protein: CASSRFGIPNNYEQYF.

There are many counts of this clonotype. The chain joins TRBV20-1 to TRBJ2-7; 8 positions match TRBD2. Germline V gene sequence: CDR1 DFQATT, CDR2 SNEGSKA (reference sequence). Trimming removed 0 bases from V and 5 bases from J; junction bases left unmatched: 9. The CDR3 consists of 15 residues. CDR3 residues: CSARDGGAYSHEQYF. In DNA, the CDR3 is TGCAGTGCTAGAGACGGGGGGGCTTATTCCCACGAGCAGTACTTC.

CDR3 loop: CASSQRAAFQPQHF. CDR3 bases: TGTGCCAGTAGTCAGAGAGCAGCCTTTCAGCCCCAGCATTTT. The chain links TRBV19 to TRBJ1-5; D not resolved. V was clipped by 5 bases and J by 6 bases, with 14 bases between them. Looked up from germline, CDR1 is LNHDA and CDR2 is SQIVND (reference sequence). CDR3 length: 14 residues.

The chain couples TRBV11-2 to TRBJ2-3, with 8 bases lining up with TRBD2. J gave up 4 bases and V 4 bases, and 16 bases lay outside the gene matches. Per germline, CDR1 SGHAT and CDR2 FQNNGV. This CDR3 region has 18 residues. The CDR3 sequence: CASSYTLRGGSESDTQYF. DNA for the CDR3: TGTGCCAGCAGCTACACACTACGCGGGGGGTCCGAGTCAGATACGCAGTATTTT.

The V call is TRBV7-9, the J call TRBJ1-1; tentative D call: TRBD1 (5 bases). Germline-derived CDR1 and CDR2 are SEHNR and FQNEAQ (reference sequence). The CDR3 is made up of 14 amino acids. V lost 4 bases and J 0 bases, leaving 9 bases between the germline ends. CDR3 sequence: CASSWGPMNTEAFF. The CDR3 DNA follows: TGTGCCAGCAGCTGGGGACCGATGAACACTGAAGCTTTCTTT.

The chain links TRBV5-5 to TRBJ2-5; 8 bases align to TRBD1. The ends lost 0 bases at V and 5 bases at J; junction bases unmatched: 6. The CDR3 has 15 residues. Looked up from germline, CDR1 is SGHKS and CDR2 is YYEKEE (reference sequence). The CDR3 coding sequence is TGTGCCAGCAGCTTGGCGGCTCACAGGGGGGAGACCCAGTACTTC. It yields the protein CASSLAAHRGETQYF.

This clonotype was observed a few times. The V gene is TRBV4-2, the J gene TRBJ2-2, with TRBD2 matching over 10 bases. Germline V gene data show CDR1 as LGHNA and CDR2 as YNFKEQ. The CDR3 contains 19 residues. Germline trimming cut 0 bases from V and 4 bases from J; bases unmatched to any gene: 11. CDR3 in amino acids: CASSQEGTSAAWGTGELFF. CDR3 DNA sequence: TGTGCCAGCAGCCAAGAAGGGACTAGCGCGGCTTGGGGCACCGGGGAGCTGTTTTTT.

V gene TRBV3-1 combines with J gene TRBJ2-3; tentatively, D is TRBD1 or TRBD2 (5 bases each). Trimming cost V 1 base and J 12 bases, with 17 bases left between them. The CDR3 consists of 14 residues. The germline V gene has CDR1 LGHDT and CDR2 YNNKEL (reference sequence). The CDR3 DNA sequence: TGTGCCAGCAGCCAAGCCCAGGTGGGACCTCCCCAGTATTTT. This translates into CASSQAQVGPPQYF.

The CDR3 nucleotides read TGCAGTGCTAGACGGGACAGCCCAGGGGATTTCTGGGCCGGGGAGCTGTTTTTT. Its protein is CSARRDSPGDFWAGELFF. The chain carries TRBV20-1 and TRBJ2-2; 7 bases agree with TRBD1. The CDR3 spans 18 residues. Trimming cost V 2 bases and J 6 bases; bases outside gene matches: 18. The germline CDR1 and CDR2 sequences are DFQATT and SNEGSKA (reference sequence).

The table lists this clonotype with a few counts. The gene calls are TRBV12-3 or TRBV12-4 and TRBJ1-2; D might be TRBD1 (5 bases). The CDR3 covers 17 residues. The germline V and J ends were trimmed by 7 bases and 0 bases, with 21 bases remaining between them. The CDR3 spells CASTSGDGGLSNYGYTF. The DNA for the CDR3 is TGTGCCAGCACGTCCGGAGACGGGGGACTCTCTAACTATGGCTACACCTTC.

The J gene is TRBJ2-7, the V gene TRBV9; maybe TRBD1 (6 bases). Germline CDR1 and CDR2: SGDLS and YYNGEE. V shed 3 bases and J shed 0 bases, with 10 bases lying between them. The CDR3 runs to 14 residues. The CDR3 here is CASSDREHSYEQYF. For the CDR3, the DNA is TGTGCCAGCAGCGACAGGGAGCACTCCTACGAGCAGTACTTC. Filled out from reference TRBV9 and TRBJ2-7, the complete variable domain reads DSGVTQTPKHLITATGQRVTLRCSPRSGDLSVYWYQQSLDQGLQFLIQYYNGEERAKGNILERFSAQQFPDLHSELNLSSLELGDSALYFCASSDREHSYEQYFGPGTRLTVT.

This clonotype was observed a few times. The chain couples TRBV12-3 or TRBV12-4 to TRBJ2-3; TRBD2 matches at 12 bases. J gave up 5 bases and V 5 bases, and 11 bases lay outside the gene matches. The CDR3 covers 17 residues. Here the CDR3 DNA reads TGTGCCAGCAGTCTGGGGGAACTAGCGGGGGGAGGAGATACGCAGTATTTT. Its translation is CASSLGELAGGGDTQYF.

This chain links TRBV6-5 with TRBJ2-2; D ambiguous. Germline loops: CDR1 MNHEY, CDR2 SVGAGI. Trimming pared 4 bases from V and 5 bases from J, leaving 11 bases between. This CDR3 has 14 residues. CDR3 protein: CASSSLDPTGELFF. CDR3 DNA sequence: TGTGCCAGCAGTTCTTTGGATCCTACCGGGGAGCTGTTTTTT.